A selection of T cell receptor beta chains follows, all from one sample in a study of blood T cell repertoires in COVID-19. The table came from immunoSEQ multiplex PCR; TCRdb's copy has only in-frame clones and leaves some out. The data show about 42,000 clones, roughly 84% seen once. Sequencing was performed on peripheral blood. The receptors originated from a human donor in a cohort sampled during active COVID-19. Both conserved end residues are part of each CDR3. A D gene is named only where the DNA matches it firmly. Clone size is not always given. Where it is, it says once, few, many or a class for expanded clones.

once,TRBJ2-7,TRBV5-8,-,TGTGCCAGCAGCTCCAGGGTTCCCTACGAGCAGTACTTC,CASSSRVPYEQYF
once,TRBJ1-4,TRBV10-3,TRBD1,TGTGCCATCAGTGCCGGGGACAGGTACGAAAAACTGTTTTTT,CAISAGDRYEKLFF
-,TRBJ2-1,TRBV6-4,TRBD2,TGTGCCAGCAGTGGGCTAGCGGCACGTTACAATGAGCAGTTCTTC,CASSGLAARYNEQFF
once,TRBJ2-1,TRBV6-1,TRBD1,TGTGCCAGCAGTGAGCCGAGACAGGGAAGCAATGAGCAGTTCTTC,CASSEPRQGSNEQFF
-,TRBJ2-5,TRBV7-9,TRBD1,TGTGCCAGCAGCCAACCGCCGGGACAGGGAGCTGAGACCCAGTACTTC,CASSQPPGQGAETQYF
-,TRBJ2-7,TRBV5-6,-,TGTGCCAGCAGCTTGTTGGAGACGCGAGGAGAGCAGTACTTC,CASSLLETRGEQYF
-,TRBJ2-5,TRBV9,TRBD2,TGTGCCAGCAGCGTAGGCCCGGGACTAGTCAAGGAGACCCAGTACTTC,CASSVGPGLVKETQYF
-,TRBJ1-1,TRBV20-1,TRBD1,TGCAGTGCTAGTGGACAGGGTCCTAACACTGAAGCTTTCTTT,CSASGQGPNTEAFF
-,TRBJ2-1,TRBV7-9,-,TGTGCCAGCAGCTTTAATTACAATGAGCAGTTCTTC,CASSFNYNEQFF
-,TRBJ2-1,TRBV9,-,TGTGCCAGCAGCGTAGCTCGGGATGAGCAGTTCTTC,CASSVARDEQFF
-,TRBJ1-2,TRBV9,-,TGTGCCAGCAGCTCCGGGGGGGACTATGGCTACACCTTC,CASSSGGDYGYTF
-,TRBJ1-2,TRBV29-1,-,TGCAGCGTTGGGAGGCCAGGAGGCTACACCTTC,CSVGRPGGYTF
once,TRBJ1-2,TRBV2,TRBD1,TGTGCCAGCAGTGAACAGGGGGCGTCGGATGGCTACACCTTC,CASSEQGASDGYTF
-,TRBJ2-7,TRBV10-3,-,TGTGCCATCAGTGACCGGTCTAGGGAGAGCTACGAGCAGTACTTC,CAISDRSRESYEQYF
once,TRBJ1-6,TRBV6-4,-,TGTGCCAGCACCCTTGCGCCCAATAATTCACCCCTCCACTTT,CASTLAPNNSPLHF
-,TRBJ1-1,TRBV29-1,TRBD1,TGCAGCGTTGCGGGGGGACAGGGCACTGAAGCTTTCTTT,CSVAGGQGTEAFF
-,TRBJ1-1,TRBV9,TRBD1,TGTGCCAGCAGCACCAGGGACAGGAACACTGAAGCTTTCTTT,CASSTRDRNTEAFF
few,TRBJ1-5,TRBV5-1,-,TGCGCCAGCAGCCCCGACGGGATTGTGCCCCAGCATTTT,CASSPDGIVPQHF
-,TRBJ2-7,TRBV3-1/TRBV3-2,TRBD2,TGTGCCAGCAGCCAAGAAAGGCGGGGGGGCTTGGAGCAGTACTTC,CASSQERRGGLEQYF
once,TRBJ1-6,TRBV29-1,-,TGCAGCGCGCGACAGGAGAGCTCCTATAATTCACCCCTCCACTTT,CSARQESSYNSPLHF
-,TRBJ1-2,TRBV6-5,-,TGTGCCAGCAGTTACTTGGACGGGAAACGAGGCTACACCTTC,CASSYLDGKRGYTF
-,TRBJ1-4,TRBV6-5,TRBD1,TGTGCCAGCAGTTCACCAGGACAGGATCTGTTTTTT,CASSSPGQDLFF
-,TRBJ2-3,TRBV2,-,TGTGCCAGCAGCCCCCTTCGAGGGAGCGCAGATACGCAGTATTTT,CASSPLRGSADTQYF
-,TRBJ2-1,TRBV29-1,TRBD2,TGCAGCGTTGGGGGGGGAATGTACAATGAGCAGTTCTTC,CSVGGGMYNEQFF
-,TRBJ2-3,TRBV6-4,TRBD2,TGTGCCAGCAGTCTACTAGCGGGGGCAGATACGCAGTATTTT,CASSLLAGADTQYF